The clone carrying this T cell receptor (beta chain) was seen a few times. The antigen is unknown. The data originate from a study of blood T cells in healthy people across ages. Primed by a sample-barcoded 5' primer and a J-beta primer mix, a second PCR proceeded for about 6 to 11 cycles. From the 5' RACE reads, TCRdb called clonotypes with MiXCR, one entry per CDR3 protein. Of over 450,000 distinct CDR3 sequences listed, 24% are singletons. In germline, CDR1 is DFQATT, CDR2 SNEGSKA (reference sequence). The CDR3 extends over 15 amino acids. Between the trimmed V and J ends, which lost 3 bases and 2 bases, there was a span of 16 bases. Each donor was a healthy Caucasian individual from Russia, aged roughly 6 to 90. Total RNA amounts of at least 5 micrograms were extracted per sample. Overall study results and limits: Strongly correlated with naive T cell percentage was TCR beta diversity.

The sample was also linked to a second study, of T cells of mothers and their children.

The origin of this receptor is a boy aged 5-17 years in good health. V usage is TRBV20-1 and J usage is TRBJ1-1; D gene uncertain. Sequenced material: blood. The CDR3 loop is CSARKQLYRNTEAFF. The DNA of the CDR3 is TGCAGTGCTAGGAAACAGCTATATCGTAACACTGAAGCTTTCTTT.